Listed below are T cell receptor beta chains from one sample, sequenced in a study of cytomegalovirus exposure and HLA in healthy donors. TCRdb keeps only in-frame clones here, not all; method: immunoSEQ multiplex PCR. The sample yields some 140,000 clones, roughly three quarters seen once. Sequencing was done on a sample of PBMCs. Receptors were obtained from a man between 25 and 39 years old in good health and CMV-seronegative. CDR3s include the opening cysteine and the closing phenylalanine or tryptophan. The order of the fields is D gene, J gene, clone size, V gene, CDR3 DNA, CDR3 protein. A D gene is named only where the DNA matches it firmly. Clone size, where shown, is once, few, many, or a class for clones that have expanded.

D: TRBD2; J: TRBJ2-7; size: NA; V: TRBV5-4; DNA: TGTGCCAGCAGCTTGAAAGGGAGGGGTCTTTCGCAGTACTTC; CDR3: CASSLKGRGLSQYF
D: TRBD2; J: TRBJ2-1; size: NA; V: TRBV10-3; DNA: TGTGCCATCAGTCAGAGCGGGAGGGCTGACGGTGAGCAGTTCTTC; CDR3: CAISQSGRADGEQFF
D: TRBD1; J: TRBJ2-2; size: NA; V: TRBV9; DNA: TGTGCCAGCAGCGTAGGAAGTGGGACAGGGTCTCCCGGGGAGCTGTTTTTT; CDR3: CASSVGSGTGSPGELFF
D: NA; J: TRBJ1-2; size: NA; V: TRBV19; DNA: TGTGCCAGTAGTCGTCAGAACGGGGGCTACACCTTC; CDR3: CASSRQNGGYTF
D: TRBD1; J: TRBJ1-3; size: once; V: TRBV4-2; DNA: TGTGCCAGCAGCCAAGAAAGGGGGCGACACGGAAACACCATATATTTT; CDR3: CASSQERGRHGNTIYF
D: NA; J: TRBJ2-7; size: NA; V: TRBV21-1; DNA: TGTGCCAGCCACTCTTCCGGGACAATCCGCTACGAGCAGTACTTC; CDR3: CASHSSGTIRYEQYF
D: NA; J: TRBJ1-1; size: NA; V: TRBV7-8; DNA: TGTGCCAGCAGCTTAGCATCAGGGAACACTGAAGCTTTCTTT; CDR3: CASSLASGNTEAFF
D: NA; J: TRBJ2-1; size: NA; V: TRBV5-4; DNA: TGTGCCAGCAGCTTGGCGGGGGTCAATGAGCAGTTCTTC; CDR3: CASSLAGVNEQFF
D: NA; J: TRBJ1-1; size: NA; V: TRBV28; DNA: TGTGCCAGCAGTTCCGCGGATGGGAACACTGAAGCTTTCTTT; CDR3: CASSSADGNTEAFF
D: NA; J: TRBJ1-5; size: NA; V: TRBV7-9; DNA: TGTTCCAGCAGCTTCACCCCGCAGCGGGGTACAAGCGGCAATCAGCCCCAGCATTTT; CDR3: CSSSFTPQRGTSGNQPQHF
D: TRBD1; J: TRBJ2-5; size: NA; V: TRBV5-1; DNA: TGCGCCAGCAGCTCGGGACAGAACCAAGAGACCCAGTACTTC; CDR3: CASSSGQNQETQYF
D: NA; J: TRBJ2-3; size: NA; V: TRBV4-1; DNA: TGCGCCAGCAGTCAGGGTCAGGGGCTCGGAGATACGCAGTATTTT; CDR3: CASSQGQGLGDTQYF
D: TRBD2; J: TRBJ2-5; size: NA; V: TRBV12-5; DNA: TGTGCTAGTGGTTTGGAAGATGGGGCGGGAGGGCCATTAGAGACCCAGTACTTC; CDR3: CASGLEDGAGGPLETQYF
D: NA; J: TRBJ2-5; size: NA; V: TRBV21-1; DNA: TGTGCCAGCAGCCCCCGACAGGGGGAGGGAGAGACCCAGTACTTC; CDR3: CASSPRQGEGETQYF
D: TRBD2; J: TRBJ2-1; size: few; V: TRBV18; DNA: TGTGCCAGCTCACGTACCGGGACTAGCGGGAGAGTTGACAATGAGCAGTTCTTC; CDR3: CASSRTGTSGRVDNEQFF
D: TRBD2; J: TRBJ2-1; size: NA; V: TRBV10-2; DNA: TGCGCCAGCAGTGAGTATTTAGCGGGAGGGCGGTGGAATGAGCAGTTCTTC; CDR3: CASSEYLAGGRWNEQFF
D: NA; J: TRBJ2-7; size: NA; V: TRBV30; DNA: TGTGCCTCCAATCAGGGTGTGGGCTACGAGCAGTACTTC; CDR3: CASNQGVGYEQYF
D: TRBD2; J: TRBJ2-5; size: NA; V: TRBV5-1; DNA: TGCGCCAGCAGCCCTCTAGCGGAAGAGACCCAGTACTTC; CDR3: CASSPLAEETQYF
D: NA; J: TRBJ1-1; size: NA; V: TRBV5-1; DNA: TGCGCCAGCGCCAGGGTTGAAAACACTGAAGCTTTCTTT; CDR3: CASARVENTEAFF
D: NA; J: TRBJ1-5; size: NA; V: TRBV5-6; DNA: TGTGCCAGCAGCTTGACAGCAACCAATCAGCCCCAGCATTTT; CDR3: CASSLTATNQPQHF
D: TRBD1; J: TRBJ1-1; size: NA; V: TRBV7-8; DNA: TGTGCCAGCAGCTTAGTACAGGGGAGGCAAGCTTTCTTT; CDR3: CASSLVQGRQAFF
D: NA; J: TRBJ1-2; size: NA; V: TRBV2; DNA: TGTGCCAGCAGTGAAGGAGGTCGGTCCTATGGCTACACCTTC; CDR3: CASSEGGRSYGYTF
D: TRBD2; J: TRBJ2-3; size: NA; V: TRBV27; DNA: TGTGCCAGCAGTTTATCAGCACTAGCGGGAGCCGATACGCAGTATTTT; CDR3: CASSLSALAGADTQYF
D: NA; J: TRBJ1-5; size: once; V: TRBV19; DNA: TGTGCCAGTAGTAACCAAGGGGGTATCCAGCATTTT; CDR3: CASSNQGGIQHF
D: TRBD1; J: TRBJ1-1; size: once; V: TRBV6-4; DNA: TGTGCCAGCAGGACCGGGACAGGGGGGTTGGCTTTCTTT; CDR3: CASRTGTGGLAFF
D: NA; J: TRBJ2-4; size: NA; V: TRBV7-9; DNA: TGTGCCAGCAGCTCCGCCGGGACACCATTAAACATTCAGTACTTC; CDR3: CASSSAGTPLNIQYF
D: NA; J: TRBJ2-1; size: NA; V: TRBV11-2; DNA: TGTGCCAGCAGCTTAGGTGATAGCCGAGATTACAATGAGCAGTTCTTC; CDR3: CASSLGDSRDYNEQFF
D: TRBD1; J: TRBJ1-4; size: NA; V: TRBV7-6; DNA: TGTGCCAGCAGCCCGGGACGACAGGGAGGAAATGAAAAACTGTTTTTT; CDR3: CASSPGRQGGNEKLFF
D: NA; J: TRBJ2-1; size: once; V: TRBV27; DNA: TGTGCCAGCAGTCTGGACAGTCCTACAGCCTACAATGAGCAGTTCTTC; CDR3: CASSLDSPTAYNEQFF
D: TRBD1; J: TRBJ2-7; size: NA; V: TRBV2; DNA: TGTGCCAGCAGCCCGAGGGACAGCTGGTCCTTC; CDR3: CASSPRDSWSF
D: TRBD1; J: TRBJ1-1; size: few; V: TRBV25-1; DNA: TGTGCCAGCAGTGGCCCCCGGGGGGACAGGGGGTTGTCTGAAGCTTTCTTT; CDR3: CASSGPRGDRGLSEAFF